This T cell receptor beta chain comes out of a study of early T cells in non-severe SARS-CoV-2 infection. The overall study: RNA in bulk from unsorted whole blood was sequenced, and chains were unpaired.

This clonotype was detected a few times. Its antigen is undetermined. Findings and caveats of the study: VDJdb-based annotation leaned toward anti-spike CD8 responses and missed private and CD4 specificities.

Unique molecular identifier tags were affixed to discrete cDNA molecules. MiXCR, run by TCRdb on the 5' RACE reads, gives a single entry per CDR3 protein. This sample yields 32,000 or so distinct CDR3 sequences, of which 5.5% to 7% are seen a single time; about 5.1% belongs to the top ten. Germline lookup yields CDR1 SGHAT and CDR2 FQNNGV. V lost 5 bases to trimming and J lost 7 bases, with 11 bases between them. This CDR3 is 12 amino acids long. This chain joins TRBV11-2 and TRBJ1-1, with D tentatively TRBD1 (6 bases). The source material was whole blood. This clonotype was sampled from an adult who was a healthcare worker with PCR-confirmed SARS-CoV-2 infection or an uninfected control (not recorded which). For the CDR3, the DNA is TGTGCCAGCAGCGAAGGGACATTTGAAGCTTTCTTT. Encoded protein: CASSEGTFEAFF. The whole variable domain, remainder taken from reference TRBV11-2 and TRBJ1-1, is EAGVAQSPRYKIIEKRQSVAFWCNPISGHATLYWYQQILGQGPKLLIQFQNNGVVDDSQLPKDRFSAERLKGVDSTLKIQPAKLEDSAVYLCASSEGTFEAFFGQGTRLTVV.